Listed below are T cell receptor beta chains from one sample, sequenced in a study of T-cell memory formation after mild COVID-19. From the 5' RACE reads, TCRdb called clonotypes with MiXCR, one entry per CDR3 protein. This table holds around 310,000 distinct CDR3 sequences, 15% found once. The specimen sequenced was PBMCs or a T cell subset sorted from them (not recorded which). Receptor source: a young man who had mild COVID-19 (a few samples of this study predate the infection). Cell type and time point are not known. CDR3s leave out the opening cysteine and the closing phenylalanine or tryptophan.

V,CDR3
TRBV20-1,SALAGARTYEQY
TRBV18,ASSPRSAGGVLYEQY
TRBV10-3,AINTGTGDGYT
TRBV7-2,ASSLGGGHF
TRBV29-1,SVGQLQETQY
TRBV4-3,ASSQGYGGGTDTQY
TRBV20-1,SARDRQGAFNYGYT
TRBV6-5,ASSSRVGHYGYT
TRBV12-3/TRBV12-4,ASTLQGFNNEQF
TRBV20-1,SALQSGTSWETQY
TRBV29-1,SVVLAGGYGTDTQY
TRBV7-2,ASSRDRGHAGNTIY
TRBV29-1,SVGRSTNEKLF
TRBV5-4,ASAYGGEQF
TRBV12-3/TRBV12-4,ASSLRLAAGELF
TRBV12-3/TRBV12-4,ASSFWGIATNEKLF
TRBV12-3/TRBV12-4,ASSFGDRGGEQY
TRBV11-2,ASSPRTAGELF
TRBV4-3,ASSQAGRQANSDTGELF
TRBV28,ASSPRTATDTQY
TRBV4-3,ASSLGRGGVEEAQY
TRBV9,ASSVGAGAETQY
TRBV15,ATSPGLLRTDTQY
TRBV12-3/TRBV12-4,ASRGDNSPLH
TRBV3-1,ASSQGGRWQRNTEAF
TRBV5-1,ASRSVYEQY
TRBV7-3,ASSVHRGSTEAF
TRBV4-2,ASSQEVGHRTDTQY
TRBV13,ASSFPRTGEGEAF
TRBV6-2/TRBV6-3,ASTPSGYFTDTQY
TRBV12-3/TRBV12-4,ASSSGPSNEQF
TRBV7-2,ASSLGTSVYNEQF
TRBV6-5,ASSQDSSEGQTQY
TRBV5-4,ASSLGDREGGYNEQF
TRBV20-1,SAGTAYEQY
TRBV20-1,SARRTGGDQPQH
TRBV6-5,ASPRDRSNYGYT
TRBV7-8,ASSLGYVGGSNQPQH
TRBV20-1,SARDLRDFAYEQY
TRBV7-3,ASSRHHGVRGHYNEQF
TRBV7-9,ASSPRHTTYEQY
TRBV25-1,ASSEGGAGGPQH
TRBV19,ASSHQGVSYEQY
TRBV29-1,STTGQSNTEAF
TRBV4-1,ASSRYSIGGGSYEQY
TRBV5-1,ASSPRTLSGGDNEQF
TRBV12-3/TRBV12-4,ASIITENTEAF
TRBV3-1,ASSRATGPAYEQY
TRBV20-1,SAPQDRAQETQY
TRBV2,ASSEEGTQY
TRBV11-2,ASSWSDSKETQY
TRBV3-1,ASSQIQGDQPQH
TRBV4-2,ASSTQSGGGYTDTQY
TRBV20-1,SAPRQGGDTEAF